This T cell receptor beta chain was sequenced in a study of T cell repertoires in ileal Crohn's disease. Overall study: About half of patients got postoperative therapy: approximately twelve thiopurines, fewer than 20 anti-TNF.

This clone has a single count. Its antigen remains unidentified. Clones were read by immunoSEQ multiplex PCR, and TCRdb kept only the in-frame ones, dropping some. The table has 12,000 or so clones, around 77% seen once; the top ten hold 4.5%. Study results and caveats: All patients with clonality above 26.8% had endoscopic recurrence.

Sequenced input: ileal tissue. The receptor comes from an adult with Crohn's disease.

The CDR3 is CAISGSEETQYF. The CDR3 DNA is TGTGCCATCAGTGGCAGCGAAGAGACCCAGTACTTC. The chain links TRBV10-3 to TRBJ2-5; D remains ambiguous. This CDR3 is built from 12 residues. Germline V gene lookup returns CDR1 ENHRY and CDR2 SYGVKD. Trimming removed 4 bases at V and 3 bases at J, with 6 bases between.